This T cell receptor beta chain was sequenced for a study of vaccination effects on CD4 cells after COVID-19. Study-level results: Both infection-induced and vaccine-induced clones contracted markedly at late post-vaccination timepoints. Convalescent patients in the study were few, and early post-infection timepoints were absent. Only a single clone (1 of 255 vaccine-induced clones in healthy vaccinees) cross-reacted with common cold coronaviruses.

Before sequencing, viral peptide pools were used by the ViraFEST assay to expand antigen-specific CD4+ T cells. Cultured cells yielded isolated CD4+ T cells after around 9 days. Nucleocapsid antibody tests were negative, and the vaccine recipients had no prior SARS-CoV-2 infection. As concerns this clone: Its specificity is not known.

Here immunoSEQ multiplex PCR was the method, and the copy in TCRdb shows in-frame clones only, minus some. This table has roughly 67,000 clones, around 78% appearing once. The CDR3 totals 13 residues. The V gene lost 1 base and the J gene lost 8 bases, with 11 bases spanning the gap. Germline V gives CDR1 LGHNA, CDR2 YNFKEQ. The chain couples TRBV4-2 to TRBJ1-1; TRBD1 is a possible D gene (6 bases). This TCR came from a human donor who received a COVID-19 vaccine. Sequencing was performed on CD4+ T cells from PBMCs cultured with SARS-CoV-2 spike peptides, taken before COVID-19 vaccination. This CDR3 reads CASSQAGVTEAFF. The CDR3 DNA sequence: TGTGCCAGCAGCCAAGCAGGGGTCACGGAAGCTTTCTTT.